The clone carrying this TCR beta chain was counted between two and nine times. Its antigen is not known. The data were obtained in a study of cytomegalovirus exposure and HLA in healthy donors. The PCR was carried out with 60 Vbeta primers and 13 Jbeta primers. The assay was immunoSEQ multiplex PCR, and TCRdb's table has in-frame clones only and misses some. Of around 78,000 clones in the sample, roughly 83% were seen once. Study observations and caveats: The authors confirmed in vitro that three CMV-associated chains were specific for CMV antigens.

Sequencing was carried out using PBMCs. The TCR sequence derives from a woman between 45 and 65 years old in good health and CMV-seronegative.

This CDR3 reads CASRLTGTGEQYF. The CDR3 DNA reads TGTGCCAGTAGACTTACCGGGACTGGCGAGCAGTACTTC. The chain is built from TRBV19 and TRBJ2-5; maybe TRBD2 (6 bases). The DNA end is more similar to TRBJ2-7, so the J call may be wrong. The CDR3 sequence is 13 residues long. Germline V gene sequence: CDR1 LNHDA, CDR2 SQIVND (reference sequence).